A single sample is the source of the 10 T cell receptor beta chains below, sequenced in a study of shared clonotypes between healthy human individuals. The method was immunoSEQ multiplex PCR; TCRdb's version includes in-frame clones alone and lacks a portion of them. Counted here are roughly 2 million clones, 90% to 97% occurring once; the ten biggest clones make up roughly 0.13%. The sequenced sample was naive CD4+ T cells sorted from blood. Described subset: CD45RA+ positively selected. Receptor source: a man between 18 and 29 years old in good health.

The table lists this clone with a count of one. The gene calls are TRBV11-3 and TRBJ2-5, with 15 bases lining up with TRBD2. V was clipped by 5 bases and J by 1 base; unmatched bases: 8. Germline V gives CDR1 SGHNT, CDR2 YENEEA. The CDR3 spans 18 residues. In nucleotides, the CDR3 is TGTGCCAGCAGCCAGGGGACTAGCGGGGGGCCCAGCCAAGAGACCCAGTACTTC. It is translated as CASSQGTSGGPSQETQYF.

The V and J genes are TRBV5-1 and TRBJ2-3; D uncertain. CDR3 length equals 18 residues. From germline, CDR1 is SGHRS and CDR2 YFSETQ. V lost 0 bases to trimming and J lost 0 bases, with 17 bases between them. CDR3 coding DNA: TGCGCCAGCAGCTTGGCTGGAAGTCTGGGTCTTAGCACAGATACGCAGTATTTT. Translating gives CASSLAGSLGLSTDTQYF.

This clone was found once. This chain links TRBV6-1 with TRBJ2-2; D remains unclear. CDR1 and CDR2 from the germline V gene are MNHNS and SASEGT. The CDR3 totals 12 residues. V shed 6 bases and J shed 6 bases, with 8 bases lying between them. CDR3: CASRWSAGELFF. The DNA for the CDR3 is TGTGCCAGCAGGTGGTCCGCCGGGGAGCTGTTTTTT.

The chain employs TRBV5-1 and TRBJ2-1, with TRBD2 as a possible D gene (6 bases). Per the germline V gene, CDR1 is SGHRS and CDR2 is YFSETQ. Between the trimmed V and J ends, which lost 0 bases and 6 bases, there was a span of 13 bases. CDR3 length: 15 residues. The CDR3 DNA reads TGCGCCAGCAGCTTGGCCCCTCAGGGAGGCAATGAGCAGTTCTTC. This encodes CASSLAPQGGNEQFF.

V is TRBV5-1 and J is TRBJ1-3; 7 nucleotides align to TRBD1. Germline CDR1 reads SGHRS; CDR2 reads YFSETQ. This CDR3 has 15 residues. Trimming took 5 bases from V and 2 from J; bases not matched to a gene: 7. CDR3 bases: TGCGCCAGCAGTCACGATACAGGGGCTGGAAACACCATATATTTT. Protein: CASSHDTGAGNTIYF.

This rearrangement joins TRBV5-1 to TRBJ2-3, with D unclear. Germline V gene lookup returns CDR1 SGHRS and CDR2 YFSETQ. Trimming removed 2 bases from V and 0 bases from J, with 13 bases in between. The CDR3 totals 16 residues. The CDR3 reads CASSFSSPSSTDTQYF. DNA for the CDR3: TGCGCCAGCAGCTTTAGCTCCCCCTCTAGCACAGATACGCAGTATTTT. The full variable domain, its missing parts supplied by reference TRBV5-1 and TRBJ2-3, is KAGVTQTPRYLIKTRGQQVTLSCSPISGHRSVSWYQQTPGQGLQFLFEYFSETQRNKGNFPGRFSGRQFSNSRSEMNVSTLELGDSALYLCASSFSSPSSTDTQYFGPGTRLTVL.

The chain couples TRBV7-2 to TRBJ2-1; 10 bases map to TRBD2. Germline CDR1 reads SGHTA; CDR2 reads FQGNSA. V lost 5 bases to trimming and J lost 4 bases; unmatched junction nucleotides: 11. There are 17 residues in the CDR3. CDR3 amino acids: CASSHLGLAGAYNEQFF. The CDR3 region has the DNA TGTGCCAGCAGCCACTTGGGGCTAGCGGGGGCTTACAATGAGCAGTTCTTC.

Concerning this clone itself: Other DNA variants within this sample encode the same CDR3. CDR3 protein: CASSYGQKNTEAFF. The CDR3 DNA reads as TGTGCCAGCAGTTACGGTCAAAAGAACACTGAAGCTTTCTTT. V and J are TRBV6-6 and TRBJ1-1; D is undetermined. Per germline, CDR1 MNHNY and CDR2 SVGAGI (reference sequence). The CDR3 loop spans 14 amino acids. Deletions cut 2 bases from V and 1 base from J, with 8 bases between.

CDR3 loop: CASRRQGTNEKLFF. The CDR3 coding sequence is TGTGCCAGCAGACGCCAGGGTACGAATGAAAAACTGTTTTTT. The chain uses TRBV2 and TRBJ1-4; D perhaps matches TRBD1 (5 bases). From germline, CDR1 is SNHLY and CDR2 FYNNEI. The ends were cut back, 6 bases at V and 5 bases at J, with 13 bases in the middle. This CDR3 comprises 14 residues.

Of note for this clone: The same CDR3 can be traced to other DNA sequences in this sample. The gene calls are TRBV30 and TRBJ1-5; tentative D call: TRBD1 (5 bases). The length of the CDR3 is 13 residues. Trimming left V 1 base short and J 4 bases short, with 8 bases between. Looked up from germline, CDR1 is GTSNPN and CDR2 is SVGIG (reference sequence). The CDR3 spells CAWSGQTNQPQHF. CDR3 nucleotides: TGTGCCTGGAGTGGACAGACTAATCAGCCCCAGCATTTT.